The source of this TCR beta chain is a study of blood T cell repertoires in COVID-19. The protocol was immunoSEQ multiplex PCR, while the TCRdb copy is restricted to in-frame clones and leaves out a portion. The table shows about 300,000 clones, with 90% occurring only once. From germline, CDR1 is MDHEN and CDR2 SYDVKM. V shed 7 bases and J shed 0 bases, with 13 bases lying between them. This CDR3 is built from 15 residues. This chain joins TRBV28 and TRBJ2-4, with TRBD2 as a possible D gene (6 bases). The sequence came from a woman under 30 with acute COVID-19. The specimen sequenced was PBMCs or T cells enriched from blood (not recorded which). The CDR3 reads CASMRLGGAKNIQYF. The CDR3 DNA sequence: TGTGCCAGCATGCGACTGGGGGGAGCCAAAAACATTCAGTACTTC.